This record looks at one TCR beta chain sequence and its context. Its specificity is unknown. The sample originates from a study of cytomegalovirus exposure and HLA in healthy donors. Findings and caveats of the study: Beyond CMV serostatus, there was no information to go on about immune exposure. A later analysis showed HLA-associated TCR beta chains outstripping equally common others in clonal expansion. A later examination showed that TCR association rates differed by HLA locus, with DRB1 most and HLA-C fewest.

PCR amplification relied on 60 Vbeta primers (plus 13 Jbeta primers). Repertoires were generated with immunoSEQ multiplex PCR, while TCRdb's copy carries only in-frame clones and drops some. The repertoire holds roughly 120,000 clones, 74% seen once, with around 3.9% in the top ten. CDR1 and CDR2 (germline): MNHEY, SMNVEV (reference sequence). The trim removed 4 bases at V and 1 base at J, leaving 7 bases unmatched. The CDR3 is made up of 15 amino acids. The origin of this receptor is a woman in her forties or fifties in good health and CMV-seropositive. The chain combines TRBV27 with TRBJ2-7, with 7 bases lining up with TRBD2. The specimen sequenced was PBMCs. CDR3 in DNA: TGTGCCAGCAGTTATTCGGGGGGAGCGTCCTACGAGCAGTACTTC. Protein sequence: CASSYSGGASYEQYF.